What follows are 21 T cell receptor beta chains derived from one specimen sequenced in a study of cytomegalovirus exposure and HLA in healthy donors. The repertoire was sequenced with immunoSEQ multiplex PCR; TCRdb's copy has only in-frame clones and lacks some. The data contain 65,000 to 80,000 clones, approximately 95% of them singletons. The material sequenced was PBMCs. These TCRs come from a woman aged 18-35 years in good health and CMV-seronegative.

The CDR3 loop is CASSQPGLALGYSYEQYF. CDR3 sequence (DNA): TGCGCCAGCAGCCAACCGGGACTAGCGTTGGGGTACTCCTACGAGCAGTACTTC. The rearrangement joins TRBV5-1 to TRBJ2-7, with 10 bases aligning to TRBD2. J gave up 0 bases and V 4 bases, and 13 bases lay outside the gene matches. From germline, CDR1 is SGHRS and CDR2 YFSETQ. The CDR3 covers 18 residues.

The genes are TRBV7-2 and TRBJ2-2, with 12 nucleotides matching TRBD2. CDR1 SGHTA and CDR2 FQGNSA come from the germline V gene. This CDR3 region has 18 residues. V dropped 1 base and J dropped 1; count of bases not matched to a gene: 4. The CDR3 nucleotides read TGTGCCAGCAGCTTAGTCCTAGCGGGAGGGGGGAACACCGGGGAGCTGTTTTTT. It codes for CASSLVLAGGGNTGELFF.

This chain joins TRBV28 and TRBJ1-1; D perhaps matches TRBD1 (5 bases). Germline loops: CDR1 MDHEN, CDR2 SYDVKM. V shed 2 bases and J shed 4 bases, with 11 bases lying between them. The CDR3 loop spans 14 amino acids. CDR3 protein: CASSLRGRRTEAFF. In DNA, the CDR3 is TGTGCCAGCAGTTTAAGGGGCCGACGCACTGAAGCTTTCTTT.

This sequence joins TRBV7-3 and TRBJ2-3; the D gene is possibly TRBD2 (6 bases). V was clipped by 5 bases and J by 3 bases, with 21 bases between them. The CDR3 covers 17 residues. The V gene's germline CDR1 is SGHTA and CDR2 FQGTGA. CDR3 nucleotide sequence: TGTGCCAGCAGCCCCGGTCCGGGGCGAGGACTAACAGATACGCAGTATTTT. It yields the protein CASSPGPGRGLTDTQYF.

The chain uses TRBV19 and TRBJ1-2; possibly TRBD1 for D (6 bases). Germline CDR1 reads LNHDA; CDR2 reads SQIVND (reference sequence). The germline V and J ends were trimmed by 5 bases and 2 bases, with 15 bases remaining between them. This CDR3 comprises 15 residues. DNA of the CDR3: TGTGCCAGTAGTCTCGAAAGACAGGAAAACTATGGCTACACCTTC. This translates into CASSLERQENYGYTF.

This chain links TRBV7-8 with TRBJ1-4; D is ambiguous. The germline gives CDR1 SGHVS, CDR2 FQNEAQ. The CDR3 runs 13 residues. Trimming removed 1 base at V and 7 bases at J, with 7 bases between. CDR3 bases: TGTGCCAGCAGCTTAGATCGCGGTGAAAAACTGTTTTTT. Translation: CASSLDRGEKLFF.

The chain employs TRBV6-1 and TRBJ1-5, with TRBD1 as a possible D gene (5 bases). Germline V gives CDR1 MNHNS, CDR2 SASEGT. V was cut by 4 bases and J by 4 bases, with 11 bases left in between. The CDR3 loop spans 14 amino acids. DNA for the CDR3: TGTGCCAGCAGTGCGTTTGGGGGGAATCAGCCCCAGCATTTT. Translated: CASSAFGGNQPQHF.

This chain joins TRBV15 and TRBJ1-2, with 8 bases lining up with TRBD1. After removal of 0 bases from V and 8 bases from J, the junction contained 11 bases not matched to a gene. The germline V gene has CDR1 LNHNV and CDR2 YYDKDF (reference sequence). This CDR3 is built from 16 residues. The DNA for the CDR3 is TGTGCCACCAGCAGAGAATTAATATGGACAGGGAAGGGCTACACCTTC. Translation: CATSRELIWTGKGYTF.

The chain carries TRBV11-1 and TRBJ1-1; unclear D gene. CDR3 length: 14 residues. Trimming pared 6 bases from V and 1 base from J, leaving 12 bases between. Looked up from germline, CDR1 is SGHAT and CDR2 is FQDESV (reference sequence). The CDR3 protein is CASRARGGNTEAFF. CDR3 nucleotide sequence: TGTGCCAGCAGGGCGCGGGGTGGGAACACTGAAGCTTTCTTT.

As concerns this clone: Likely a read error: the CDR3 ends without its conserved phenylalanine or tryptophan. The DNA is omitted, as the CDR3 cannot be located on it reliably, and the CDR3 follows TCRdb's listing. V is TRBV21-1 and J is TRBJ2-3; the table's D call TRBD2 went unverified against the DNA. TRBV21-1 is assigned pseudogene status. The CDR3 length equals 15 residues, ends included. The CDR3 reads CASSKADSGSIRASS.

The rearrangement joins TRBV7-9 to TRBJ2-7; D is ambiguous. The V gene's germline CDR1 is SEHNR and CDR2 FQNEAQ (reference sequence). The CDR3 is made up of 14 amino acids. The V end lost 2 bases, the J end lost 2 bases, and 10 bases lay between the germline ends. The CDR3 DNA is TGTGCCAGCAGCTTATTCAGATCCCCCTACGAGCAGTACTTC. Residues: CASSLFRSPYEQYF.

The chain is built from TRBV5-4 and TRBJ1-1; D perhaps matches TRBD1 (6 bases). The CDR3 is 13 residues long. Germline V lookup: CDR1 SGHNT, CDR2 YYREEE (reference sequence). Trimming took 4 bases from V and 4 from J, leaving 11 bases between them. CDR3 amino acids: CASSPQGSTEAFF. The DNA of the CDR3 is TGTGCCAGCAGCCCACAGGGTAGCACTGAAGCTTTCTTT.

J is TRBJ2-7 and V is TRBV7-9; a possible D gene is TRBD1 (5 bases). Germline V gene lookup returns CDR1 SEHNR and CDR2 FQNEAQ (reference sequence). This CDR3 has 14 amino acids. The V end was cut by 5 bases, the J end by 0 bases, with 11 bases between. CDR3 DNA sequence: TGTGCCAGCAGCCCAGGGTCCGGCTCCTACGAGCAGTACTTC. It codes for CASSPGSGSYEQYF.

CDR3 sequence reads: CASSEKGVYEKLFF. The CDR3 DNA follows: TGTGCCAGCAGCGAAAAAGGGGTTTACGAAAAACTGTTTTTT. The chain carries TRBV7-9 and TRBJ1-4; possibly TRBD1 for D (5 bases). This CDR3 region has 14 residues. V lost 5 bases to trimming and J lost 8 bases, with 15 bases between them. The V gene's germline CDR1 is SEHNR and CDR2 FQNEAQ (reference sequence).

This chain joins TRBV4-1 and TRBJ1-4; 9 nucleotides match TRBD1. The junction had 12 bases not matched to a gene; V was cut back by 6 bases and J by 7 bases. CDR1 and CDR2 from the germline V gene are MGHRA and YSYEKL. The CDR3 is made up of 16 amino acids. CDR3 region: CASSLRPGQGSEKLFF. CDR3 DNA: TGCGCCAGCAGTCTCAGGCCGGGACAGGGTAGTGAAAAACTGTTTTTT.

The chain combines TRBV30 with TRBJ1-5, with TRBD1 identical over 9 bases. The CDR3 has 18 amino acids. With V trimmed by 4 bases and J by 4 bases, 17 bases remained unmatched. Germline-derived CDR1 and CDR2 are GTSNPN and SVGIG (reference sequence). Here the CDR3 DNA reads TGTGCCTGGAACGTGGGACCAACCGGGACAGGGCTAAATCAGCCCCAGCATTTT. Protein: CAWNVGPTGTGLNQPQHF.

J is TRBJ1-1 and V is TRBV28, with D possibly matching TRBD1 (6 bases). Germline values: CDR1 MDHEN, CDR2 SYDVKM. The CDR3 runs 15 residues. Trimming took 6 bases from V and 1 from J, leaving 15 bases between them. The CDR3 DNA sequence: TGTGCCAGCAGACAAACGAGGGGGAGGAACACTGAAGCTTTCTTT. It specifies CASRQTRGRNTEAFF.

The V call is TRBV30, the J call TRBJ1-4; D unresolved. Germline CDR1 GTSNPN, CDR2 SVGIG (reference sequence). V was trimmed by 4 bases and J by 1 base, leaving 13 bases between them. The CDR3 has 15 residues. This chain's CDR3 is CAWMGGIGTNEKLFF. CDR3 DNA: TGTGCCTGGATGGGAGGTATCGGAACTAATGAAAAACTGTTTTTT.

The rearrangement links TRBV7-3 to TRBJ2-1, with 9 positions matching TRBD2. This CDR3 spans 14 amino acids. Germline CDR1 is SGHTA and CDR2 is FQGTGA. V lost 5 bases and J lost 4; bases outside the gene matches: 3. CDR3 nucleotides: TGTGCCAGCAGCCCGGCGGGAGGGTACAATGAGCAGTTCTTC. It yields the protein CASSPAGGYNEQFF.

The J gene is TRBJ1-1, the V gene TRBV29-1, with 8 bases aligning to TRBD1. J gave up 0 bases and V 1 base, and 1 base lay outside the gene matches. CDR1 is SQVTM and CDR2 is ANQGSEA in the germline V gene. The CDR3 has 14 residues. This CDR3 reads CSVEGTGMNTEAFF. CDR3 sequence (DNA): TGCAGCGTTGAAGGGACAGGGATGAACACTGAAGCTTTCTTT.

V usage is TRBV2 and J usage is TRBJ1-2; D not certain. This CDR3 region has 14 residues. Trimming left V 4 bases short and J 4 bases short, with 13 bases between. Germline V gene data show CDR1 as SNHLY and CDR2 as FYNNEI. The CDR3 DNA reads TGTGCCAGCAGTGGACCCTCGACGGGCTATGGCTACACCTTC. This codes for CASSGPSTGYGYTF.